This TCR beta chain was retrieved from a study of CD8 T cells in Susac syndrome. Reverse transcription of about 0.5 to 1 ug RNA used random hexamers. Across 54 Vbeta and 13 Jbeta, TCR beta CDR3 was amplified with immunoSEQ multiplex PCR. TCRdb re-called the immunoSEQ multiplex PCR reads with MiXCR, one entry per CDR3 protein. This sample has fewer than 200,000 distinct CDR3 sequences, with roughly 94% found just once. This receptor was identified in a human donor with Susac syndrome. Sequencing used CD4+ T cells from PBMCs.

Written as DNA, the CDR3 is TGTGCCAGCAGTTTCCGACCCGAGAAGACCCAGTACTTC. Its protein product is CASSFRPEKTQYF. The V and J genes are TRBV28 and TRBJ2-5; D unresolved. Trimming removed 3 bases at V and 6 bases at J, with 11 bases between. The CDR3 contains 13 residues. Germline V gene data show CDR1 as MDHEN and CDR2 as SYDVKM.